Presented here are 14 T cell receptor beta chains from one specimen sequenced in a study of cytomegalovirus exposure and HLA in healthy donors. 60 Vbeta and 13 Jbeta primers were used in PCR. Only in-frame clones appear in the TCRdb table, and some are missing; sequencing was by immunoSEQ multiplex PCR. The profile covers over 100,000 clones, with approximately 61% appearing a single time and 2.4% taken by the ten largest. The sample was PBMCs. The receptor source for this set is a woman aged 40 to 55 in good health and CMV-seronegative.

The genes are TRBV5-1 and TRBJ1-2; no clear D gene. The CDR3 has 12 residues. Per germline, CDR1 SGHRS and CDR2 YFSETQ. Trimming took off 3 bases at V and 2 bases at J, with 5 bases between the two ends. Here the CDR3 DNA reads TGCGCCAGCAGCTCGAGGAACTATGGCTACACCTTC. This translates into CASSSRNYGYTF.

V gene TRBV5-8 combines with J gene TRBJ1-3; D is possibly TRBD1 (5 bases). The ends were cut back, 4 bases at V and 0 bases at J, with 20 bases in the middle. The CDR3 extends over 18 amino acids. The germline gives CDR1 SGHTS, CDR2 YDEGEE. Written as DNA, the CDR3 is TGTGCCAGCAGCCAGGACACAGTTCCTTTAGTCTCTGGAAACACCATATATTTT. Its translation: CASSQDTVPLVSGNTIYF.

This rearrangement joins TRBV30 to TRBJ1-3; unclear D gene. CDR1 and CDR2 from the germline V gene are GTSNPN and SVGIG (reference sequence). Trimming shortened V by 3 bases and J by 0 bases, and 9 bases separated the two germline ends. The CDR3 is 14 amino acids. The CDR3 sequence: CAWSWAFSGNTIYF. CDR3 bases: TGTGCCTGGAGCTGGGCCTTCTCTGGAAACACCATATATTTT.

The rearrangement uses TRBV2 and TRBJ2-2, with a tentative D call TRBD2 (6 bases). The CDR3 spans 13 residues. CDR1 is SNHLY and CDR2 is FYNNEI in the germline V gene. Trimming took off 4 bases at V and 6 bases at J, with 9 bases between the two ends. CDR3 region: CASSVGEAGELFF. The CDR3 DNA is TGTGCCAGCAGTGTAGGGGAGGCCGGGGAGCTGTTTTTT.

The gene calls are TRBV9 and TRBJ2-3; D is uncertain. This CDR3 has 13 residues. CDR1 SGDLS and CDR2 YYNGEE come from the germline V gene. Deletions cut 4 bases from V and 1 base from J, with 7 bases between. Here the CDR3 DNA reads TGTGCCAGCAGCCGAGAAGGCACAGATACGCAGTATTTT. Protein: CASSREGTDTQYF.

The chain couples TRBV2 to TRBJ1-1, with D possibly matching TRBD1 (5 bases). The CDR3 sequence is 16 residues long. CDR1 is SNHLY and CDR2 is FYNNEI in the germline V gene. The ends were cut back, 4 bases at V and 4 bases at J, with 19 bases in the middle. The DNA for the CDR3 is TGTGCCAGCAGTGGTCGGGCAGGGTGGGGAAGCACTGAAGCTTTCTTT. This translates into CASSGRAGWGSTEAFF.

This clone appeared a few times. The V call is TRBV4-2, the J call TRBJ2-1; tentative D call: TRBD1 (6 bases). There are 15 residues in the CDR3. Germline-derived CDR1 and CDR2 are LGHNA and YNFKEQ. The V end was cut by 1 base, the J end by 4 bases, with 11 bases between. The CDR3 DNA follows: TGTGCCAGCAGCCAAGTGAGGACAGATTACAATGAGCAGTTCTTC. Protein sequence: CASSQVRTDYNEQFF.

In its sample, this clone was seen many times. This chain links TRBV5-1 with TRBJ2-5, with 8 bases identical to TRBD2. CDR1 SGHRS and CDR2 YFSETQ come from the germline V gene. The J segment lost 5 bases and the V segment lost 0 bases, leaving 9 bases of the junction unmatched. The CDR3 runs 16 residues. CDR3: CASSLAPAGAGETQYF. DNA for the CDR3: TGCGCCAGCAGCTTGGCCCCAGCGGGGGCGGGGGAGACCCAGTACTTC.

CDR3 DNA sequence: TGTGCCAGTAGTATTGGGACAGGGGCGACTTTCTTT. Protein sequence: CASSIGTGATFF. The chain employs TRBV19 and TRBJ1-1, with 10 bases fitting TRBD1. The trim removed 3 bases at V and 12 bases at J, leaving 4 bases unmatched. CDR3 length: 12 residues. Germline V gene lookup returns CDR1 LNHDA and CDR2 SQIVND (reference sequence).

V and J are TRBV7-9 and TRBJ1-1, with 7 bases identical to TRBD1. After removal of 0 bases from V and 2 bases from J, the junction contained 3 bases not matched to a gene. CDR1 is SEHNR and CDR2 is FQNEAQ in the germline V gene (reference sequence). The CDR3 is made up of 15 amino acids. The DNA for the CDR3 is TGTGCCAGCAGCTTAGCGGCAGGGGGAAACACTGAAGCTTTCTTT. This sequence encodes CASSLAAGGNTEAFF.

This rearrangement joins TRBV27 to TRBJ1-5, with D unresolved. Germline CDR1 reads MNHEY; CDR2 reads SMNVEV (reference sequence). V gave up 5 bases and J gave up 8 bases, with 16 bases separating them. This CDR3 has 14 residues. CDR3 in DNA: TGTGCCAGCAGTCCGTCCGGTGGGCCCAAGCCCCAGCATTTT. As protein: CASSPSGGPKPQHF.

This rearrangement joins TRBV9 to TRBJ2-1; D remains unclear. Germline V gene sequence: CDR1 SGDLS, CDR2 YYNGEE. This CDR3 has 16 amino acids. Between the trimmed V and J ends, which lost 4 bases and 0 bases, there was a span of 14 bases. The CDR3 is CASSPHPASSYNEQFF. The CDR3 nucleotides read TGTGCCAGCAGCCCGCACCCCGCGAGCTCCTACAATGAGCAGTTCTTC.

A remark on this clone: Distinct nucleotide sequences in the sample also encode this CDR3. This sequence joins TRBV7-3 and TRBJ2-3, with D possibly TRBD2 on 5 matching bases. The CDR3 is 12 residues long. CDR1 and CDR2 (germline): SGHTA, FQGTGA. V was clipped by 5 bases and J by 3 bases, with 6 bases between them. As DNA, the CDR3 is TGTGCCAGCAGCCCGGGGACAGATACGCAGTATTTT. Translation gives CASSPGTDTQYF.

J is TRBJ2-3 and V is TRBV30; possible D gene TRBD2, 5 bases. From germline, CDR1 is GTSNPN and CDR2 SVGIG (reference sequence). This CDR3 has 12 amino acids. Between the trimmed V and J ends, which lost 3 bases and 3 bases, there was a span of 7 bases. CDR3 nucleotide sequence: TGTGCCTGGAGCCCGGGAACAGATACGCAGTATTTT. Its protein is CAWSPGTDTQYF.